This TCR beta chain was captured in a study of cytomegalovirus exposure and HLA in healthy donors. The study, taken as a whole, reports: A later analysis showed TCR association rates differing by HLA locus, peaking at DRB1 and lowest at HLA-C. A few of the chains that were CMV-associated were confirmed in vitro to be specific for CMV antigens.

PCR primers comprised 60 Vbeta and 13 Jbeta primers. TCRdb keeps only in-frame clones here, not all; method: immunoSEQ multiplex PCR. The sample gives 89,000 or so clones, over 60% of which show up once; around 4.3% is in the top ten. The germline gives CDR1 MNHNS, CDR2 SASEGT. V shed 2 bases and J shed 11 bases, with 15 bases lying between them. The CDR3 contains 13 residues. On this clone itself: Its cognate antigen is unknown.

V is TRBV6-1 and J is TRBJ1-1, with no clear D. The source is a man in his sixties in good health and CMV-seronegative. Material for sequencing was PBMCs. The CDR3 DNA follows: TGTGCCAGCAGTGAATTAATGGGCGGGTCGGCTTTCTTT. Its translation is CASSELMGGSAFF.